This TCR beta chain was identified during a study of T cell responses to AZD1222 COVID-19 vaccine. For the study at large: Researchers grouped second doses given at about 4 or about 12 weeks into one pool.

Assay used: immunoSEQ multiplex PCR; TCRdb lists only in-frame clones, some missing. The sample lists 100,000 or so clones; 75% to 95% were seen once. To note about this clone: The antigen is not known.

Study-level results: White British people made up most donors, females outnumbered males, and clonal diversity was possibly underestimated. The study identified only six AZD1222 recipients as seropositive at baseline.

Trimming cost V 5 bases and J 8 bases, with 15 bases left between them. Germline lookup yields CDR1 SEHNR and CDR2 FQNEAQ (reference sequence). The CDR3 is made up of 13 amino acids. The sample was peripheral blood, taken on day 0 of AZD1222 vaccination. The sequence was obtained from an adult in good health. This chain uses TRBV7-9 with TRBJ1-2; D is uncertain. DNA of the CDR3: TGTGCCAGCAGCCTGCGGGTTGAGTCGGGCTACACCTTC. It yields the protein CASSLRVESGYTF.